What follows are 10 T cell receptor beta chains derived from one specimen sequenced in a study of T cell repertoires in cytomegalovirus infection. Their target antigens are unknown. TCRdb reanalysed the reads using MiXCR and keeps one entry per CDR3 protein. Of a few hundred thousand distinct CDR3 sequences in the sample, roughly 43% were seen once. The sequences come from cultured PBMCs, collected from culture after CMV antigen stimulation. The origin of the receptors is a human donor in good health (CMV status not recorded). Some clones in this sample may be carry-over from other donors' samples.

The DNA for the CDR3 is TGTGCCAGCAGTGCTTACAGGGAGCCGGGGGGCTACACCTTC. Its translation is CASSAYREPGGYTF. The chain is built from TRBV2 and TRBJ1-2, with a weak D call TRBD1 (6 bases). Germline loops: CDR1 SNHLY, CDR2 FYNNEI. V was shortened by 4 bases and J by 8 bases, with 17 bases between the two germline ends. This CDR3 comprises 14 residues.

CDR3 bases: TGTGCCAGCAAAAAAACAGGGACCTATAATTCACCCCTCCACTTT. Its protein product is CASKKTGTYNSPLHF. The chain couples TRBV12-3 or TRBV12-4 to TRBJ1-6; tentatively, D is TRBD1 (6 bases). The CDR3 covers 15 residues. Trimming took off 7 bases at V and 2 bases at J, with 12 bases between the two ends.

Written as DNA, the CDR3 is TGTGCCACCAGCGGACGGATCCTAAATGAGCAGTTCTTC. This translates into CATSGRILNEQFF. This sequence joins TRBV15 and TRBJ2-1; unclear D gene. Trimming cost V 5 bases and J 7 bases, with 12 bases left between them. The CDR3 sequence is 13 residues long. CDR1 and CDR2 from the germline V gene are LNHNV and YYDKDF (reference sequence).

This clonotype was observed a handful of times. This rearrangement joins TRBV6-2 or TRBV6-3 to TRBJ2-1, with 8 bases aligning to TRBD2. Looked up from germline, CDR1 is MNHEY and CDR2 is SVGEGT. The V gene end was trimmed by 6 bases and the J gene end by 6 bases; junction bases not matched to a gene: 4. This CDR3 is built from 13 residues. This CDR3 is CASSSSGPNEQFF. CDR3 coding DNA: TGTGCCAGCAGCTCTAGCGGGCCCAATGAGCAGTTCTTC.

The CDR3, as DNA: TGTGCCAGCAGCCAACCCGGGACAGGTGCCTACGAGCAGTACTTC. Protein product: CASSQPGTGAYEQYF. This chain uses TRBV4-2 with TRBJ2-7; 8 positions match TRBD1. This CDR3 spans 15 amino acids. The V segment lost 2 bases and the J segment 2 bases; nucleotides outside the gene matches: 5. Germline V lookup: CDR1 LGHNA, CDR2 YNFKEQ.

The V and J genes are TRBV6-1 and TRBJ2-5; D is possibly TRBD2 (6 bases). The V gene's germline CDR1 is MNHNS and CDR2 SASEGT. Trimming removed 0 bases from V and 11 bases from J, with 16 bases in between. The CDR3 sequence is 14 residues long. CDR3 bases: TGTGCCAGCAGTGAAGCCGGAGGGCCCCCCCTTCAGTACTTC. This sequence encodes CASSEAGGPPLQYF.

There are many counts of this clonotype. The V and J genes are TRBV7-2 and TRBJ2-4; 8 positions agree with TRBD1. Germline-derived CDR1 and CDR2 are SGHTA and FQGNSA. V lost 5 bases to trimming and J lost 1 base; unmatched junction nucleotides: 4. There are 15 residues in the CDR3. The CDR3 spells CASSNWTGAKNIQYF. CDR3 in DNA: TGTGCCAGCAGCAACTGGACAGGGGCCAAAAACATTCAGTACTTC.

In its sample, this clonotype was seen a few times. The chain employs TRBV7-9 and TRBJ2-7; tentative D call: TRBD1 (6 bases). This CDR3 has 15 residues. The ends were cut back, 6 bases at V and 4 bases at J, with 19 bases in the middle. Germline assignment: CDR1 SEHNR and CDR2 FQNEAQ (reference sequence). CDR3 nucleotide sequence: TGTGCCAGCAGACCGCCTACTAACAGGGAGTACGAGCAGTACTTC. Encoded protein: CASRPPTNREYEQYF.

This clonotype was counted between two and nine times. V and J are TRBV11-2 and TRBJ2-3, with 7 bases matching TRBD1. Losses at the gene ends were 1 base for V and 3 bases for J; bases not matched to a gene: 4. Germline V gives CDR1 SGHAT, CDR2 FQNNGV. This CDR3 spans 15 amino acids. This CDR3 is CASSLADRSTDTQYF. The CDR3 bases are TGTGCCAGCAGCTTAGCGGACAGGTCGACAGATACGCAGTATTTT.

This clonotype was seen a few times. V usage is TRBV12-3 or TRBV12-4 and J usage is TRBJ2-3, with D tentatively TRBD2 (5 bases). CDR3 length: 13 amino acids. V lost 1 base to trimming and J lost 13 bases, with 15 bases between them. Here the CDR3 reads CASSLVLRDGEYF. DNA for the CDR3: TGTGCCAGCAGTTTAGTTCTCCGAGACGGGGAGTATTTT.